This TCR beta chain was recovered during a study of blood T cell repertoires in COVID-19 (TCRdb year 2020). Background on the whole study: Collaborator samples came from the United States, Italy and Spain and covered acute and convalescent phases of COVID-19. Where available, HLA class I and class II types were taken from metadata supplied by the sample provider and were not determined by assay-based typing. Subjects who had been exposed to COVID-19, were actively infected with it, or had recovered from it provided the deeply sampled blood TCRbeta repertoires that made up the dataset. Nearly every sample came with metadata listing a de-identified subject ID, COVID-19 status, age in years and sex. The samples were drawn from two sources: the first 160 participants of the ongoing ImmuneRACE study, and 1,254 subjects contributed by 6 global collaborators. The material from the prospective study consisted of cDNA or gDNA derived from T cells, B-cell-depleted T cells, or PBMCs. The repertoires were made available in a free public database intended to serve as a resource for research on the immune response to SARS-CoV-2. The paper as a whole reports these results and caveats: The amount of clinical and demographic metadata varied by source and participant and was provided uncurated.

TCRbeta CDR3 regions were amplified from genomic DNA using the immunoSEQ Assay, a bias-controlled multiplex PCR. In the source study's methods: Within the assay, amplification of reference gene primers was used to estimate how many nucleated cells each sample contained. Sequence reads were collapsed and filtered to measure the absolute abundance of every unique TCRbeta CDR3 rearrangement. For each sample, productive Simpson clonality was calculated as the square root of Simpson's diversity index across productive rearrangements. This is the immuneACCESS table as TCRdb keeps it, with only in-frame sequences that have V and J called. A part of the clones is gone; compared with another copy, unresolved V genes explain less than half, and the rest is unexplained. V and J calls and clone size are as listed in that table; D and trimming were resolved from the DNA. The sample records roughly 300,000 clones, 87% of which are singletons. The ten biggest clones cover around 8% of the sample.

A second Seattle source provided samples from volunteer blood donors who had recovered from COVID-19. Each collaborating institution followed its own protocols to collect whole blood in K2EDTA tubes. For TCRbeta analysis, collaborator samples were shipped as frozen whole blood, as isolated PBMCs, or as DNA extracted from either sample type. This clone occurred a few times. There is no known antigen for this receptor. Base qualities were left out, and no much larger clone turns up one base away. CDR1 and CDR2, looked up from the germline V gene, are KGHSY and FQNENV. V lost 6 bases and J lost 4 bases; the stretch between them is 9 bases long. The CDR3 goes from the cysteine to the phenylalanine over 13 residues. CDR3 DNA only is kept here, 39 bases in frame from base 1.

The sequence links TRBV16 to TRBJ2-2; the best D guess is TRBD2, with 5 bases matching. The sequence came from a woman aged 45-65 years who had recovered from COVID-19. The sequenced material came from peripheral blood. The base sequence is TGTGCCAGCAGACCTACTAGCACCGGGGAGCTGTTTTTT. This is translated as CASRPTSTGELFF.